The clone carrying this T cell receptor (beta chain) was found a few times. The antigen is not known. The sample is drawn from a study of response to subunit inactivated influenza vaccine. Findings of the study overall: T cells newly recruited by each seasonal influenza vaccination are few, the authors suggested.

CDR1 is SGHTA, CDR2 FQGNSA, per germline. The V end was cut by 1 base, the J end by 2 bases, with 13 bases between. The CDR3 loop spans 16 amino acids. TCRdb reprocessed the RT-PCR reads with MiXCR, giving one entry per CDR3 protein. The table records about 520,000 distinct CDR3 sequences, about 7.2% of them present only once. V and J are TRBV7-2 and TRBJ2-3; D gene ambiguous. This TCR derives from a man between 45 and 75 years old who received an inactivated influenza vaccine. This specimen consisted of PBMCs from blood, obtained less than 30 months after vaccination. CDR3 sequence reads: CASSLGSATYTDTQYF. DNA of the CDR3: TGTGCCAGCAGCTTAGGCTCCGCCACCTACACAGATACGCAGTATTTT.